This TCR beta chain was profiled in a study of blood T cells in healthy people across ages. Germline values: CDR1 SEHNR, CDR2 FQNEAQ (reference sequence). The CDR3 is made up of 14 amino acids. Through a sample-barcoded 5' primer and a J-beta primer mix, a second PCR was run for 7 to 11 cycles. MiXCR, applied by TCRdb to the 5' RACE reads, yields one record per CDR3 protein. The table has hundreds of thousands of distinct CDR3 sequences, around 24% seen once. Extraction of total RNA produced a minimum of 6 micrograms from each sample. This same sample was also taken into another study, of T cells of mothers and their children. That study reports: In the second PCR, M1S primer introduced barcodes and 2-4 random bases. Researchers report slightly higher, though non-significant, overlap in related mother-child pairs than in unrelated pairs.

This TCR was sampled from a boy between 10 and 17 years old in good health. The V call is TRBV7-9, the J call TRBJ2-5, with 14 positions matching TRBD2. The end of the DNA is better explained by TRBJ2-1, so the J call may be wrong. Sequencing was done on a sample of blood. CDR3 sequence reads: CASSDGLAGGEQFF. In DNA form, the CDR3 reads TGTGCCAGCAGCGACGGACTAGCGGGAGGTGAGCAGTTCTTC.